The present entry profiles one T cell receptor (beta chain) with its context. The antigen is not known. This entry belongs to a study of siplizumab effects on memory and regulatory T cells. Overall study findings and caveats: Siplizumab cultures yielded proliferating Tregs whose suppressive function was not confirmed.

Germline CDR1 reads SGHRS; CDR2 reads YFSETQ. V shed 2 bases and J 4 bases; nucleotides not matched to a gene: 8. The length of the CDR3 is 16 residues. The assay was immunoSEQ multiplex PCR, and TCRdb's table has in-frame clones only and misses some. The sample yields some 120,000 clones, about 94% seen once. Sequencing was carried out using non-Treg CD4+ T cells sorted from blood. The clonotype originates from a human donor in good health. This sequence joins TRBV5-1 and TRBJ2-5; 10 positions match TRBD1. This CDR3 is CASSLYSGTGVETQYF. The CDR3 DNA reads as TGCGCCAGCAGCTTATATTCCGGGACAGGGGTAGAGACCCAGTACTTC.